The next 22 T cell receptor beta chains were all read from a single sample in a study of blood T cell repertoires in COVID-19. Libraries were prepared by immunoSEQ multiplex PCR; TCRdb keeps only in-frame clonotypes and omits some of them. The sample consists of roughly 80,000 clones, more than 65% of them appearing once. Sequencing was done on a sample of peripheral blood. The receptors come from a man older than 75 with acute or convalescent COVID-19.

CDR3 in amino acids: CASSVGPTAGVHQETQYF. The CDR3 bases are TGTGCCAGCAGCGTAGGGCCAACAGCGGGGGTTCACCAAGAGACCCAGTACTTC. This chain links TRBV9 with TRBJ2-5; 8 bases map to TRBD2. With 0 bases clipped from V and 0 bases from J, the junction kept 10 bases outside the gene matches. The CDR3 loop spans 18 amino acids. CDR1 is SGDLS, CDR2 YYNGEE, per germline.

As DNA, the CDR3 is TGTGCCAGCAGCCAAGGGCTTGCTACGCAGTATTTT. It specifies CASSQGLATQYF. This chain links TRBV3-1 (or the pseudogene TRBV3-2) with TRBJ2-3; D is ambiguous. V lost 1 base, J lost 8 bases, and 7 bases lay in between. The CDR3 covers 12 residues. In germline, CDR1 is LGHDT, CDR2 YNNKEL (reference sequence).

V gene TRBV6-5 combines with J gene TRBJ2-7; possible D gene TRBD1, 6 bases. Germline loops: CDR1 MNHEY, CDR2 SVGAGI. Trimming left V 7 bases short and J 5 bases short, with 12 bases between. CDR3 length: 12 amino acids. CDR3: CASTRGGHEQYF. The CDR3 region has the DNA TGTGCCAGCACCAGGGGTGGCCACGAGCAGTACTTC.

The chain has TRBV6-6 and TRBJ1-1; weak D call: TRBD1 (6 bases). V dropped 7 bases and J dropped 1 base, with 16 bases sitting between them. The germline V gene encodes CDR1 MNHNY and CDR2 SVGAGI (reference sequence). This CDR3 comprises 15 residues. The DNA of the CDR3 is TGTGCCAGCACCATAGGACAGATACGGAACACTGAAGCTTTCTTT. Translated, it gives CASTIGQIRNTEAFF.

The genes are TRBV19 and TRBJ1-2; 7 nucleotides align to TRBD1. The CDR3 has 13 residues. V lost 6 bases to trimming and J lost 4 bases; unmatched junction nucleotides: 5. The germline CDR1 and CDR2 sequences are LNHDA and SQIVND (reference sequence). CDR3: CASRLQGSYGYTF. CDR3 DNA sequence: TGTGCCAGTAGATTACAGGGGAGCTATGGCTACACCTTC.

Within the sample, this clone is large. V usage is TRBV18 and J usage is TRBJ1-5, with a possible D match to TRBD1 (5 bases). Germline V gives CDR1 KGHSH, CDR2 LQKENI. This CDR3 is built from 18 residues. The ends were cut back, 3 bases at V and 0 bases at J, with 18 bases in the middle. Written as DNA, the CDR3 is TGTGCCAGCTCACCTTCTAGTTCCCGGGGGAGTAGCAATCAGCCCCAGCATTTT. Amino acid sequence: CASSPSSSRGSSNQPQHF.

The chain joins TRBV28 to TRBJ2-5, with 12 bases fitting TRBD2. Trimming at V came to 3 bases and at J to 0 bases, leaving 11 bases not matched to a gene. The CDR3 sequence is 19 residues long. The germline gives CDR1 MDHEN, CDR2 SYDVKM. This chain's CDR3 is CASSFPRTSGATYQETQYF. CDR3 in DNA: TGTGCCAGCAGTTTTCCTAGGACTAGCGGGGCAACGTACCAAGAGACCCAGTACTTC.

This clone was observed a single time. This rearrangement joins TRBV11-2 to TRBJ2-3; 9 nucleotides line up with TRBD2. The CDR3 is 17 residues long. The germline gives CDR1 SGHAT, CDR2 FQNNGV. V dropped 1 base and J dropped 6; count of bases not matched to a gene: 11. In DNA, the CDR3 is TGTGCCAGCAGCTTAGCATCGGGCGGGGGGGCCAGCGATACGCAGTATTTT. It translates to CASSLASGGGASDTQYF.

The table lists this clone with a few counts. The chain uses TRBV6-1 and TRBJ1-2; TRBD1 aligns across 8 bases. The V gene's germline CDR1 is MNHNS and CDR2 SASEGT. The CDR3 has 14 amino acids. Unmatched junction bases numbered 7, after V lost 2 bases and J lost 8 bases. CDR3 in amino acids: CASSESGRGRGYTF. CDR3 nucleotides: TGTGCCAGCAGTGAAAGCGGCAGGGGGCGCGGCTACACCTTC.

The genes are TRBV30 and TRBJ1-2, with 8 positions matching TRBD1. Germline V CDR1 and CDR2: GTSNPN, SVGIG (reference sequence). With V trimmed by 1 base and J by 1 base, 8 bases remained unmatched. This CDR3 is built from 16 residues. The CDR3 spells CAWSGDRRTFNYGYTF. CDR3 bases: TGTGCCTGGAGTGGGGACAGGAGAACTTTTAACTATGGCTACACCTTC.

The chain couples TRBV3-1 (or the pseudogene TRBV3-2) to TRBJ2-7, with D uncertain. Germline values: CDR1 LGHDT, CDR2 YNNKEL (reference sequence). Trimming removed 1 base at V and 3 bases at J, with 7 bases between. CDR3 length: 13 amino acids. The CDR3 protein is CASSQGLYYEQYF. The CDR3 DNA is TGTGCCAGCAGCCAAGGACTGTACTACGAGCAGTACTTC.

V usage is TRBV5-1 and J usage is TRBJ2-5, with 9 bases fitting TRBD2. Germline values: CDR1 SGHRS, CDR2 YFSETQ. J lost 4 bases, V lost 0 bases, and 7 bases had no gene match. The CDR3 runs to 16 residues. The CDR3 DNA sequence: TGCGCCAGCAGCTTGGGCTCGCGGGGGGGCTTAGAGACCCAGTACTTC. Its protein product is CASSLGSRGGLETQYF.

The count of this clone is one. As DNA, the CDR3 is TGTGCCAGCAGCTTATGGGACAGCCAAGAGACCCAGTACTTC. This encodes CASSLWDSQETQYF. The chain carries TRBV11-2 and TRBJ2-5; 7 bases map to TRBD1. The germline V gene has CDR1 SGHAT and CDR2 FQNNGV. The CDR3 has 14 residues. Trimming took 2 bases from V and 1 from J; bases not matched to a gene: 1.

The V gene is TRBV3-1 (or the pseudogene TRBV3-2), the J gene TRBJ2-1; D is undetermined. The CDR3 spans 12 residues. Trimming pared 2 bases from V and 4 bases from J, leaving 3 bases between. In germline, CDR1 is LGHDT, CDR2 YNNKEL (reference sequence). The CDR3: CASSQPYNEQFF. The CDR3 DNA reads as TGTGCCAGCAGCCAACCATACAATGAGCAGTTCTTC.

Remarks on this clone: One end of the junction does not line up with germline, which may come from a read error. This chain joins TRBV12-3 or TRBV12-4 and TRBJ1-5; D call uncertain. The CDR3 loop spans 13 amino acids. The CDR3 sequence is CASSLNLGERRYF. CDR3 bases: TGTGCCAGCAGCTTAAACCTGGGCGAGAGAAGGTATTTT.

This clone was seen more than once but under ten times. The chain combines TRBV29-1 with TRBJ1-1; D is uncertain. The germline V gene encodes CDR1 SQVTM and CDR2 ANQGSEA. V lost 4 bases to trimming and J lost 1 base, with 10 bases between them. This CDR3 spans 13 amino acids. The CDR3 is CSVVSQPNTEAFF. Written as DNA, the CDR3 is TGCAGCGTTGTTTCACAACCGAACACTGAAGCTTTCTTT.

Only one count was recorded for this clone. The gene calls are TRBV4-1 and TRBJ2-2, with TRBD1 identical over 11 bases. The trim removed 4 bases at V and 3 bases at J, leaving 7 bases unmatched. Germline V lookup: CDR1 MGHRA, CDR2 YSYEKL. The CDR3 runs 17 residues. In DNA form, the CDR3 reads TGCGCCAGCAGCCTTGCCCGGGACAGGGGGTACACCGGGGAGCTGTTTTTT. Protein product: CASSLARDRGYTGELFF.

The rearrangement uses TRBV7-8 and TRBJ2-3, with D uncertain. Germline CDR1 reads SGHVS; CDR2 reads FQNEAQ. Trimming took off 3 bases at V and 3 bases at J, with 7 bases between the two ends. The CDR3 is 13 amino acids. In DNA, the CDR3 is TGTGCCAGCAGCTTTCCCGGGACAGATACGCAGTATTTT. Translating gives CASSFPGTDTQYF.

The CDR3 DNA follows: TGTGCCAGCAGTGAAGGCGGCTCAATCTATGGCTACACCTTC. It is translated as CASSEGGSIYGYTF. This chain links TRBV2 with TRBJ1-2; D is unresolved. V dropped 1 base and J dropped 4 bases, with 10 bases sitting between them. The germline CDR1 and CDR2 sequences are SNHLY and FYNNEI. This CDR3 region has 14 residues.

Comments on this clone: The sample contains more than one DNA sequence encoding this CDR3. The DNA of the CDR3 is TGTGCCAGCAAAGGAGGGGTGAACACCGGGGAGCTGTTTTTT. Amino acid sequence: CASKGGVNTGELFF. The chain employs TRBV6-5 and TRBJ2-2, with D maybe TRBD2 (6 bases). V lost 7 bases, J lost 1 base, and 10 bases lay in between. Germline V gene data show CDR1 as MNHEY and CDR2 as SVGAGI. The CDR3 is 14 residues long.

The gene calls are TRBV6-5 and TRBJ1-2; no definite D call. The CDR3 runs 13 residues. V lost 7 bases to trimming and J lost 4 bases, with 13 bases between them. Germline V gene data show CDR1 as MNHEY and CDR2 as SVGAGI. CDR3: CASKKSPTYGYTF. CDR3 bases: TGTGCCAGCAAAAAAAGCCCAACCTATGGCTACACCTTC.

The rearrangement uses TRBV7-3 and TRBJ2-1; tentative D call: TRBD2 (6 bases). V lost 2 bases, J lost 10 bases, and 15 bases lay in between. The CDR3 spans 14 residues. Germline V gene sequence: CDR1 SGHTA, CDR2 FQGTGA. The CDR3 coding sequence is TGTGCCAGCAGCTTAGGGACTGGACGGCTAGAGCAGTTCTTC. Translating gives CASSLGTGRLEQFF.